The sequence of this T cell receptor beta chain was determined in a study of shared clonotypes between healthy human individuals. Study overall: CD4 naive and memory got three plates each, CD8 naive two, CD8 memory one.

General observations from the study: Generation probability values for non-shared clonotypes were lower than those for clonotypes shared by all four donors. Shared clonotypes: about 4.6% naive CD4, 3.5% to 4% naive CD8, less than 2.5% memory CD4, under 0.5% memory CD8.

On this clone: Its target is not known.

Trimming removed 4 bases from V and 4 bases from J, with 10 bases in between. CDR3 length equals 13 residues. Per germline, CDR1 MNHEY and CDR2 SVGAGI. Sequencing used immunoSEQ multiplex PCR; TCRdb keeps in-frame clones, though not all of them. The table lists over a million clones, roughly 95% of them singletons, with 1.2% in the top ten. The chain couples TRBV6-5 to TRBJ1-1; D is undetermined. The source is a man aged 25-45 years in good health. Sequencing used naive CD4+ T cells sorted from blood. Subset indicated: CD45RA+ positively selected. DNA of the CDR3: TGTGCCAGCAGTTTGGCGGGTCGCACTGAAGCTTTCTTT. Translating it yields CASSLAGRTEAFF.